These T cell receptor beta chains were read from a single sample in a study of blood T cells in healthy people across ages. MiXCR, applied by TCRdb to the 5' RACE reads, yields one record per CDR3 protein. In the table there are fewer than 2 million distinct CDR3 sequences, about two fifths of which are singletons. Sequencing was done on a sample of blood. The origin of the receptors is a human donor in good health. Each CDR3 is given with its conserved first and last residue. D genes are given only for firm matches. Rows give clone size only sometimes, using once, few, many, or a class for an expanded clone.

cdr3_aa,cdr3_nt,v_call,d_call,j_call,clone_size
CAISADGGMQTQYF,TGTGCCATCAGTGCTGACGGAGGGATGCAGACCCAGTACTTC,TRBV10-3,-,TRBJ2-5,few
CSASGEEGKYEQYF,TGCAGTGCTAGTGGCGAGGAGGGGAAATACGAGCAGTACTTC,TRBV20-1,-,TRBJ2-7,-
CASSGARVPYEQYF,TGTGCCAGCAGCGGAGCCAGGGTACCCTACGAGCAGTACTTC,TRBV11-3,-,TRBJ2-7,few
CASSPFDSYNEQFF,TGTGCCAGCAGCCCCTTCGATTCCTACAATGAGCAGTTCTTC,TRBV3-1,-,TRBJ2-1,few
CASSDLAGGTYEQYF,TGTGCCAGCAGCGACCTAGCGGGGGGTACCTACGAGCAGTACTTC,TRBV6-5,TRBD2,TRBJ2-7,few
CASSSLAGSQDTQYF,TGCGCCAGCAGCTCCCTAGCGGGGTCCCAAGATACGCAGTATTTT,TRBV5-1,TRBD2,TRBJ2-3,-
CASSLGLSIDTQYF,TGTGCCAGCAGCTTAGGTCTCTCGATCGATACGCAGTATTTT,TRBV7-2,-,TRBJ2-3,few
CAWSRQGTAGELFF,TGTGCCTGGAGTCGACAGGGGACGGCCGGGGAGCTGTTTTTT,TRBV30,TRBD1,TRBJ2-2,once
CSASPGTDTQYF,TGCAGTGCTTCCCCGGGGACAGATACGCAGTATTTT,TRBV20-1,-,TRBJ2-3,-
CASSLRGGRTGELFF,TGTGCCAGCAGCTTGCGAGGGGGGCGCACCGGGGAGCTGTTTTTT,TRBV5-4,-,TRBJ2-2,-
CASSLEKDRGPGYTF,TGTGCCAGCAGCTTAGAGAAGGACAGGGGGCCCGGCTACACCTTC,TRBV7-2,TRBD1,TRBJ1-2,-
CASSVDRGRNNEQFF,TGTGCCAGCAGCGTAGACCGGGGTAGGAACAATGAGCAGTTCTTC,TRBV9,-,TRBJ2-1,-
CSVEGGGGIEAFF,TGCAGCGTTGAAGGGGGAGGAGGGATTGAAGCTTTCTTT,TRBV29-1,-,TRBJ1-1,few
CASSAYASDTQYF,TGTGCCAGCAGCGCCTACGCGTCGGATACGCAGTATTTT,TRBV9,-,TRBJ2-3,-
CASSRDRGSGYTF,TGTGCCAGCAGCCGGGACAGGGGCAGTGGCTACACCTTC,TRBV5-1,TRBD1,TRBJ1-2,many
CSVDVYGYTF,TGCAGCGTTGACGTCTATGGCTACACCTTC,TRBV29-1,-,TRBJ1-2,few
CASGHRAQFTDTQYF,TGTGCCAGCGGCCACCGGGCCCAATTCACAGATACGCAGTATTTT,TRBV25-1,-,TRBJ2-3,few